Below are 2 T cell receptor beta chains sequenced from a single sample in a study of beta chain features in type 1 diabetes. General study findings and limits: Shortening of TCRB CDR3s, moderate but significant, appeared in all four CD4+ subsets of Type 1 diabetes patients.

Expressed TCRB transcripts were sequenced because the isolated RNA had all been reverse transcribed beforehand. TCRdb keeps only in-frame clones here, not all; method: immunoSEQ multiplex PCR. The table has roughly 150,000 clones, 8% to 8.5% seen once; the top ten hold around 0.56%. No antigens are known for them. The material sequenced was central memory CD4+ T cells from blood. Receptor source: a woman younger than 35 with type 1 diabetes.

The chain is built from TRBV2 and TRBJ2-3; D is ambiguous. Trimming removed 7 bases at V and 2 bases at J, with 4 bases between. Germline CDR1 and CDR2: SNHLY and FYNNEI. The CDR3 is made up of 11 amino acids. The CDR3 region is CASIYTDTQYF. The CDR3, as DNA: TGTGCCAGCATTTACACAGATACGCAGTATTTT.

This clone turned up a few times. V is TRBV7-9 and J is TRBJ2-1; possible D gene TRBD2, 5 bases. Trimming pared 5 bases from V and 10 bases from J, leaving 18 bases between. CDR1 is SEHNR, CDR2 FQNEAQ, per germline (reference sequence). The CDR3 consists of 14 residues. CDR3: CASSASLGGWEQFF. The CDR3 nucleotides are TGTGCCAGCAGCGCTTCACTAGGAGGTTGGGAGCAGTTCTTC. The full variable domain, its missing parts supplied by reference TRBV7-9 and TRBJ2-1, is DTGVSQNPRHKITKRGQNVTFRCDPISEHNRLYWYRQTLGQGPEFLTYFQNEAQLEKSRLLSDRFSAERPKGSFSTLEIQRTEQGDSAMYLCASSASLGGWEQFFGPGTRLTVL.